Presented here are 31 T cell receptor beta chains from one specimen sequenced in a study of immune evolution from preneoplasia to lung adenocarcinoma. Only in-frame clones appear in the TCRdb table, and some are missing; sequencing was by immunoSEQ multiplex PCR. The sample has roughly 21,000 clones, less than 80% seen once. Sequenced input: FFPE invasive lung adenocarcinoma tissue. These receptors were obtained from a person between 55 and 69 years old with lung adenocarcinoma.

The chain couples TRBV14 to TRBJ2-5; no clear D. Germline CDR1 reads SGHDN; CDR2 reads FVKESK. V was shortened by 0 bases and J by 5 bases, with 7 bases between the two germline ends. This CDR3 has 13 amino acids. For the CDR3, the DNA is TGTGCCAGCAGCCAAGATAGGCGGGAGACCCAGTACTTC. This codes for CASSQDRRETQYF.

The CDR3 here is CASSYTRTGGNYGYTF. DNA for the CDR3: TGTGCCAGCAGTTACACACGGACAGGGGGCAACTATGGCTACACCTTC. The V gene is TRBV6-5, the J gene TRBJ1-2; 11 positions match TRBD1. V shed 2 bases, J shed 2 bases, and the junction held 4 bases outside the gene matches. CDR1 is MNHEY, CDR2 SVGAGI, per germline. The length of the CDR3 is 16 residues.

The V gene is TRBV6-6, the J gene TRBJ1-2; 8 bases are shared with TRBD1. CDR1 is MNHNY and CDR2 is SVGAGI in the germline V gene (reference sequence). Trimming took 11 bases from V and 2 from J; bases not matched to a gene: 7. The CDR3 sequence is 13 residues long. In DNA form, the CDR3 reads TGTGCCGGCCAGGGGGCGCAGAACTATGGCTACACCTTC. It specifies CAGQGAQNYGYTF.

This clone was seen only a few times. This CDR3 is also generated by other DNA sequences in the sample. CDR3 coding DNA: TGTGCCAGCAGCTTGACTAGCTACAATGAGCAGTTCTTC. Translating gives CASSLTSYNEQFF. The chain couples TRBV7-2 to TRBJ2-1; D may be TRBD2 (6 bases). The germline CDR1 and CDR2 sequences are SGHTA and FQGNSA. The CDR3 runs 13 residues. V lost 3 bases and J lost 3, with 6 bases in between.

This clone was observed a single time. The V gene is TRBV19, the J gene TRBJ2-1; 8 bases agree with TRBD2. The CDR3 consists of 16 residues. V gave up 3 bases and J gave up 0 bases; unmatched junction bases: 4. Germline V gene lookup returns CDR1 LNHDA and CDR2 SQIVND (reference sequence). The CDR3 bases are TGTGCCAGTAGTATTAGCCTAGCGGGCTCCTACAATGAGCAGTTCTTC. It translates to CASSISLAGSYNEQFF.

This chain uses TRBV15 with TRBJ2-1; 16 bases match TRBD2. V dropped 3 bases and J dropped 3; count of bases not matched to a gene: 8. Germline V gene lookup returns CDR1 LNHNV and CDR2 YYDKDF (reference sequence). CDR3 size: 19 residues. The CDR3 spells CATSRRGLAGGDGYNEQFF. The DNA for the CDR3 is TGTGCCACCAGCAGGAGGGGACTAGCGGGAGGGGATGGCTACAATGAGCAGTTCTTC.

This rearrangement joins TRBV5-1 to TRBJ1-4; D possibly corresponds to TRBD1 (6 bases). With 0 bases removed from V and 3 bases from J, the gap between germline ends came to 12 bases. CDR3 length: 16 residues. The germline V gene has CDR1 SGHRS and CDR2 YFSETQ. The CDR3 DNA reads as TGCGCCAGCAGCTTGGGGGGGGCTGGTGCTAATGAAAAACTGTTTTTT. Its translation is CASSLGGAGANEKLFF.

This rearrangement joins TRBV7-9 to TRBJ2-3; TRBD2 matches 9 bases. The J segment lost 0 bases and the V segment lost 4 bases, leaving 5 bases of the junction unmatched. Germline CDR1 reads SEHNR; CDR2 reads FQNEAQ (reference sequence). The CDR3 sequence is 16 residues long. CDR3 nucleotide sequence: TGTGCCAGCAGCTCGGGACTAGCCCCCAGCACAGATACGCAGTATTTT. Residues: CASSSGLAPSTDTQYF.

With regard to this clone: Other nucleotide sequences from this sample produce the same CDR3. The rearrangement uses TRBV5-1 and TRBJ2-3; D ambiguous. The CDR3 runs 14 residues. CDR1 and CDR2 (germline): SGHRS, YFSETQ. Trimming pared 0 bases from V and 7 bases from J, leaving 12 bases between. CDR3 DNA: TGCGCCAGCAGCTTGGCCCCAGACGGCAATACGCAGTATTTT. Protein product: CASSLAPDGNTQYF.

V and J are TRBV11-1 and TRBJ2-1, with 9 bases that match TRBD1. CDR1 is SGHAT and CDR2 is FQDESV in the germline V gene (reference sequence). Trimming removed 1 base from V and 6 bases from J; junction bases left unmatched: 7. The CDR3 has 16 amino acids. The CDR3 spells CASSLVQGASGNEQFF. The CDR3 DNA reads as TGTGCCAGCAGCTTAGTACAGGGGGCATCTGGCAATGAGCAGTTCTTC.

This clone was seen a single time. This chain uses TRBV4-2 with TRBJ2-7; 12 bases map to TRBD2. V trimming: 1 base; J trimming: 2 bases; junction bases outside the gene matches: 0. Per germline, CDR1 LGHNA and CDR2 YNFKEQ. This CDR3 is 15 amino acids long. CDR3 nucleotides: TGTGCCAGCAGCCAAGGACTAGCGGGAGCCTACGAGCAGTACTTC. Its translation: CASSQGLAGAYEQYF.

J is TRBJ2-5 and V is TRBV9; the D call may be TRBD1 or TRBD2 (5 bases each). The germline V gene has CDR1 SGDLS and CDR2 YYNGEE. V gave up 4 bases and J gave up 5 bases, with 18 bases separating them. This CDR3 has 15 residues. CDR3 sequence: CASSQDGGFGETQYF. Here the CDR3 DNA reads TGTGCCAGCAGCCAAGATGGGGGTTTCGGGGAGACCCAGTACTTC. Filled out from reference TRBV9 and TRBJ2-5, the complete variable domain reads DSGVTQTPKHLITATGQRVTLRCSPRSGDLSVYWYQQSLDQGLQFLIQYYNGEERAKGNILERFSAQQFPDLHSELNLSSLELGDSALYFCASSQDGGFGETQYFGPGTRLLVL.

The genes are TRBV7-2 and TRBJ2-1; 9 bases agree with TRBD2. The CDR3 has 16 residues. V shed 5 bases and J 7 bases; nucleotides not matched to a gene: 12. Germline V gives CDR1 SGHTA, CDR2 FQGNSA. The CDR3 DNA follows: TGTGCCAGCAGCCCCCGGGTAGCGGGAGCGAGTAATGAGCAGTTCTTC. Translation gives CASSPRVAGASNEQFF. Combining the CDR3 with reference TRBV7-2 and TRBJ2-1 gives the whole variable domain GAGVSQSPSNKVTEKGKDVELRCDPISGHTALYWYRQSLGQGLEFLIYFQGNSAPDKSGLPSDRFSAERTGGSVSTLTIQRTQQEDSAVYLCASSPRVAGASNEQFFGPGTRLTVL.

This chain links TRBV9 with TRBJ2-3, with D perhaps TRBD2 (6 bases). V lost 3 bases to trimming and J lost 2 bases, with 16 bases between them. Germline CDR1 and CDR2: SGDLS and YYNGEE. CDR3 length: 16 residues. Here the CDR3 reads CASSAVEGGITDTQYF. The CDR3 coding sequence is TGTGCCAGCAGCGCCGTGGAGGGAGGCATCACAGATACGCAGTATTTT.

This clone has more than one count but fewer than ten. The CDR3 reads CASSLLAVNYGYTF. CDR3 nucleotide sequence: TGTGCCAGCAGTTTATTGGCAGTGAACTATGGCTACACCTTC. The chain carries TRBV28 and TRBJ1-2, with D uncertain. CDR3 length equals 14 residues. Germline assignment: CDR1 MDHEN and CDR2 SYDVKM. V was cut by 1 base and J by 2 bases, with 8 bases left in between.

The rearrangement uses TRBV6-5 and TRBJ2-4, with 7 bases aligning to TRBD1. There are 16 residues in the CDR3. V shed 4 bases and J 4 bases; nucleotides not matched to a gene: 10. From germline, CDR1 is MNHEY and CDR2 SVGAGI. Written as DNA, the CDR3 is TGTGCCAGCAGTTCGTTGGGACAGACCAGAAAAAACATTCAGTACTTC. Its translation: CASSSLGQTRKNIQYF.

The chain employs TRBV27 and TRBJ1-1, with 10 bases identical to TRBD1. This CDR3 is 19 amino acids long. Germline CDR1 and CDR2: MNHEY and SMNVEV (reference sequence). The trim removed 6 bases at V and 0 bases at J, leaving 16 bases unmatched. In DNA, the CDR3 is TGTGCCAGCAGACCGGACTCATACCGGGACAGGGGTATGAACACTGAAGCTTTCTTT. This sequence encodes CASRPDSYRDRGMNTEAFF.

CDR3 residues: CATVQSGANVLTF. The CDR3 nucleotides read TGTGCCACCGTTCAGTCTGGGGCCAACGTCCTGACTTTC. The chain recombines TRBV6-5 with TRBJ2-6; D is uncertain. CDR1 and CDR2 from the germline V gene are MNHEY and SVGAGI. This CDR3 comprises 13 residues. V was pared by 10 bases and J by 1 base, with 8 bases between.

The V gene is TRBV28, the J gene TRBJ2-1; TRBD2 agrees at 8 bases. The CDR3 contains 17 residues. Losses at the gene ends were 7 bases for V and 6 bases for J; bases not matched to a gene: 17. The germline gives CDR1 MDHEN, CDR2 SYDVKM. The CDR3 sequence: CASTLGSHRGGLNEQFF. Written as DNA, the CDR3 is TGTGCCAGCACATTGGGGTCCCACCGGGGGGGCCTCAATGAGCAGTTCTTC.

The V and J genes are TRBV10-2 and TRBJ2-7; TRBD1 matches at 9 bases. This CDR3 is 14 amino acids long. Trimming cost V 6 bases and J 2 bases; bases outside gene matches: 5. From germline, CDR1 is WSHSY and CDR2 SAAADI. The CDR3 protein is CASRLGQGAYEQYF. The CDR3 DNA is TGCGCCAGCAGACTGGGACAGGGAGCCTACGAGCAGTACTTC.

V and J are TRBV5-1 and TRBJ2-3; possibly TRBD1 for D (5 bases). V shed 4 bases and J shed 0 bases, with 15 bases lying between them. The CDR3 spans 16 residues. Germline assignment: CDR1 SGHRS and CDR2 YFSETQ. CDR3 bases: TGCGCCAGCAGCCCACCCGACAGCCCTAGCACAGATACGCAGTATTTT. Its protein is CASSPPDSPSTDTQYF.

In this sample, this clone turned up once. This CDR3 is CASSPLRGLQETQYF. CDR3 bases: TGTGCCAGCAGTCCCCTCCGGGGACTCCAAGAGACCCAGTACTTC. This rearrangement joins TRBV6-6 to TRBJ2-5; the D gene is possibly TRBD2 (6 bases). The CDR3 runs to 15 residues. The germline V and J ends were trimmed by 5 bases and 1 base, with 14 bases remaining between them. Germline V lookup: CDR1 MNHNY, CDR2 SVGAGI (reference sequence).

The CDR3 nucleotides are TGCAGCAGCCAGGGAGCGGGGCCCCAGCATTTT. Translation gives CSSQGAGPQHF. The chain joins TRBV20-1 to TRBJ1-5; the D gene is possibly TRBD1 (5 bases). Germline V gives CDR1 DFQATT, CDR2 SNEGSKA (reference sequence). The CDR3 spans 11 residues.

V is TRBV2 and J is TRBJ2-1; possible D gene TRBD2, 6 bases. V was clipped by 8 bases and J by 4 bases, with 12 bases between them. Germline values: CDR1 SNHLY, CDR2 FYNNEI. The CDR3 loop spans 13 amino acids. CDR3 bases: TGTGCCAGCGTCTTAGGGAGGTACAATGAGCAGTTCTTC. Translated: CASVLGRYNEQFF. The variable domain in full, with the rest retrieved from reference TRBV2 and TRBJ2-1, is EPEVTQTPSHQVTQMGQEVILRCVPISNHLYFYWYRQILGQKVEFLVSFYNNEISEKSEIFDDQFSVERPDGSNFTLKIRSTKLEDSAMYFCASVLGRYNEQFFGPGTRLTVL.

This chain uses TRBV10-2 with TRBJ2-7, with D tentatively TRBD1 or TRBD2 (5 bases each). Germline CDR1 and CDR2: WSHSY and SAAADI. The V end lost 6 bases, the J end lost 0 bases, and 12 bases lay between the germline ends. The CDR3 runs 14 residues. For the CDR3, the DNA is TGCGCCAGCAGCCGGGACCTCAGCTCCTACGAGCAGTACTTC. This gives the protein CASSRDLSSYEQYF.

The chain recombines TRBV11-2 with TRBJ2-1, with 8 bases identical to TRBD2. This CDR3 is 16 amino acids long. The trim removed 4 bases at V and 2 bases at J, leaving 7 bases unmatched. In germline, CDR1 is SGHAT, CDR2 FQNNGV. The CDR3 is CASSSGGGLPYNEQFF. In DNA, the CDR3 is TGTGCCAGCAGCTCGGGAGGGGGTCTCCCCTACAATGAGCAGTTCTTC.

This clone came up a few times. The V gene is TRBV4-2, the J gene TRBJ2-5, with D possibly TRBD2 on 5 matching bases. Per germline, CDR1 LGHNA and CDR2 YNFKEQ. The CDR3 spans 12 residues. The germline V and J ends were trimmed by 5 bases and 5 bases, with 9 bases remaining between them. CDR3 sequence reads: CASSSGMETQYF. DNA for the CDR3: TGTGCCAGCAGCTCCGGGATGGAGACCCAGTACTTC.

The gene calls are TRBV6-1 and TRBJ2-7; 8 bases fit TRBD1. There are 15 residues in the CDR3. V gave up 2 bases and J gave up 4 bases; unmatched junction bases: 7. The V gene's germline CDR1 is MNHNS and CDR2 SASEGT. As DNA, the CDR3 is TGTGCCAGCAGTGAAATCAGACAGGGGTGGTACGAGCAGTACTTC. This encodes CASSEIRQGWYEQYF.

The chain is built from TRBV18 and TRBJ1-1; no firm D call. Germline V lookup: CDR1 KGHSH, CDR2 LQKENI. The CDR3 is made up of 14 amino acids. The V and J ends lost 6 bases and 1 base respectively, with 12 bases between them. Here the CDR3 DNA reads TGTGCCAGCTCTCCCGCGGCGCGGAACACTGAAGCTTTCTTT. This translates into CASSPAARNTEAFF.

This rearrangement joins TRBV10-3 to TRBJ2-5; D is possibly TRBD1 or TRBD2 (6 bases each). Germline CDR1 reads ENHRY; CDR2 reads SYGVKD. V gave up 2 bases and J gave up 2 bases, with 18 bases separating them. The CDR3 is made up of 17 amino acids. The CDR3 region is CAISEGSMRGVQETQYF. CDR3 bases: TGTGCCATCAGTGAGGGTTCAATGAGGGGGGTACAAGAGACCCAGTACTTC.

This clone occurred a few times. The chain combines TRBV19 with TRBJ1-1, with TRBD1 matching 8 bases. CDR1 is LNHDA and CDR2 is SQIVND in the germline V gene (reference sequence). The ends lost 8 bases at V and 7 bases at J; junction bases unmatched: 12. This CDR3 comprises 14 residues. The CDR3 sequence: CASAVGQGHVEAFF. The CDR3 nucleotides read TGTGCCAGTGCAGTAGGACAGGGTCATGTTGAAGCTTTCTTT.